These 28 T cell receptor beta chains were all obtained from the same sample, sequenced in a study of cytomegalovirus exposure and HLA in healthy donors. PCR was performed using 60 Vbeta and 13 Jbeta primers. Using immunoSEQ multiplex PCR, the repertoire was profiled, and TCRdb retains in-frame clones only, with some absent. The sample has roughly 200,000 clones; 60% to 85% are singletons. Sequencing input: PBMCs. These receptors originate from a girl between 5 and 17 years old in good health and CMV-seropositive.

This clone was detected only once. The chain recombines TRBV7-8 with TRBJ2-2; TRBD1 is a possible D gene (6 bases). Trimming stripped 1 base from V and 4 bases from J, with 13 bases between. The CDR3 extends over 16 amino acids. Germline V gene data show CDR1 as SGHVS and CDR2 as FQNEAQ. Here the CDR3 reads CASSLVSKGGTGELFF. CDR3 bases: TGTGCCAGCAGCTTAGTATCGAAAGGGGGCACCGGGGAGCTGTTTTTT.

This clone was counted between two and nine times. J is TRBJ1-1 and V is TRBV5-1; D might be TRBD1 (6 bases). The CDR3 has 15 residues. Trimming removed 6 bases at V and 1 base at J, with 16 bases between. Germline values: CDR1 SGHRS, CDR2 YFSETQ. CDR3 bases: TGCGCCAGCAACACCGGGACACACTCGAACACTGAAGCTTTCTTT. Translating it yields CASNTGTHSNTEAFF.

The CDR3 nucleotides are TGTGCCAGCAGTGCCGGGACAGGGGGCTGGAATCAGCCCCAGCATTTT. Its translation is CASSAGTGGWNQPQHF. The chain carries TRBV6-1 and TRBJ1-5, with TRBD1 identical over 12 bases. V gave up 4 bases and J gave up 4 bases; unmatched junction bases: 5. The germline V gene has CDR1 MNHNS and CDR2 SASEGT. The CDR3 is 16 residues long.

The V call is TRBV7-9, the J call TRBJ2-6; TRBD2 agrees at 8 bases. Trimming cost V 0 bases and J 2 bases; bases outside gene matches: 3. Germline V lookup: CDR1 SEHNR, CDR2 FQNEAQ (reference sequence). The length of the CDR3 is 17 residues. CDR3 DNA sequence: TGTGCCAGCAGCTTAGCCTCCGGGGGGGCTGGGGCCAACGTCCTGACTTTC. This gives the protein CASSLASGGAGANVLTF.

The chain carries TRBV2 and TRBJ2-5; D uncertain. Trimming took 2 bases from V and 3 from J, leaving 7 bases between them. Germline assignment: CDR1 SNHLY and CDR2 FYNNEI. The CDR3 sequence is 13 residues long. CDR3 DNA sequence: TGTGCCAGCAGTGAAATAGCAAAAGAGACCCAGTACTTC. Amino acids: CASSEIAKETQYF.

The chain uses TRBV7-9 and TRBJ1-2; no clear D gene. The V gene lost 1 base and the J gene lost 13 bases, with 13 bases spanning the gap. The CDR3 covers 12 residues. Germline CDR1 reads SEHNR; CDR2 reads FQNEAQ (reference sequence). This CDR3 is CASSLVEEPRTF. The CDR3 DNA reads as TGTGCCAGCAGCTTAGTGGAGGAGCCTCGCACCTTC.

V and J are TRBV2 and TRBJ1-5; D is possibly TRBD1 (6 bases). The CDR3 extends over 16 amino acids. Germline V gives CDR1 SNHLY, CDR2 FYNNEI. V dropped 3 bases and J dropped 2 bases, with 14 bases sitting between them. CDR3 residues: CASSEQGHAGNQPQHF. CDR3 in DNA: TGTGCCAGCAGTGAGCAGGGACATGCGGGCAATCAGCCCCAGCATTTT.

The CDR3 DNA follows: TGTGCCAGCAGTTACGCCCCGCGGGGTACTTACAATGAGCAGTTCTTC. Its protein product is CASSYAPRGTYNEQFF. The chain carries TRBV6-5 and TRBJ2-1, with D tentatively TRBD2 (6 bases). CDR3 size: 16 residues. V was clipped by 2 bases and J by 4 bases, with 15 bases between them. Germline values: CDR1 MNHEY, CDR2 SVGAGI.

The chain couples TRBV28 to TRBJ2-2; the D gene is possibly TRBD2 (6 bases). With 2 bases removed from V and 6 bases from J, the gap between germline ends came to 7 bases. This CDR3 region has 13 residues. The germline gives CDR1 MDHEN, CDR2 SYDVKM. This CDR3 reads CASSLRDSGELFF. As DNA, the CDR3 is TGTGCCAGCAGTTTACGGGACTCCGGGGAGCTGTTTTTT.

The chain uses TRBV9 and TRBJ2-5; 8 nucleotides match TRBD2. The V gene's germline CDR1 is SGDLS and CDR2 YYNGEE. Trimming cost V 0 bases and J 5 bases; bases outside gene matches: 3. CDR3 length: 14 residues. The CDR3 DNA is TGTGCCAGCAGCGTAGCGGGGGGGGTGGAGACCCAGTACTTC. Translated, it gives CASSVAGGVETQYF.

CDR3 sequence reads: CASSTGHRETQYF. CDR3 DNA: TGTGCCAGCTCAACGGGACACCGGGAGACCCAGTACTTC. J is TRBJ2-5 and V is TRBV18, with a weak D call TRBD1 (6 bases). Germline V gives CDR1 KGHSH, CDR2 LQKENI. V lost 5 bases and J 5 bases, leaving 12 bases between the germline ends. There are 13 residues in the CDR3.

V is TRBV5-6 and J is TRBJ2-1; possible D gene TRBD1, 6 bases. Trimming removed 4 bases from V and 8 bases from J, with 7 bases in between. The germline CDR1 and CDR2 sequences are SGHDT and YYEEEE. The CDR3 extends over 11 amino acids. CDR3 coding DNA: TGTGCCAGCAGCGCAGGGGATGAGCAGTTCTTC. Encoded protein: CASSAGDEQFF.

The chain employs TRBV5-6 and TRBJ1-5, with TRBD1 matching over 10 bases. CDR3 length equals 17 residues. Germline V gives CDR1 SGHDT, CDR2 YYEEEE. The V and J ends lost 4 bases and 9 bases, in that order; junction bases with no gene match: 16. The CDR3 reads CASSRDRGRGAVGPQHF. The CDR3 nucleotides read TGTGCCAGCAGCCGGGACAGGGGTAGGGGAGCCGTTGGGCCCCAGCATTTT. Supplemented by reference TRBV5-6 and TRBJ1-5, the full variable domain reads DAGVTQSPTHLIKTRGQQVTLRCSPKSGHDTVSWYQQALGQGPQFIFQYYEEEERQRGNFPDRFSGHQFPNYSSELNVNALLLGDSALYLCASSRDRGRGAVGPQHFGDGTRLSIL.

V and J are TRBV4-1 and TRBJ1-6; 8 bases align to TRBD1. CDR1 MGHRA and CDR2 YSYEKL come from the germline V gene. Trimming removed 4 bases from V and 2 bases from J; junction bases left unmatched: 7. This CDR3 spans 17 amino acids. Here the CDR3 reads CASSPLWGQAYNSPLHF. The CDR3 DNA sequence: TGCGCCAGCAGCCCCCTATGGGGACAGGCCTATAATTCACCCCTCCACTTT.

This chain uses TRBV9 with TRBJ2-1, with 7 positions matching TRBD2. J lost 4 bases, V lost 3 bases, and 4 bases had no gene match. Germline CDR1 SGDLS, CDR2 YYNGEE. The CDR3 extends over 14 amino acids. This CDR3 reads CASSEGGSYNEQFF. CDR3 coding DNA: TGTGCCAGCAGCGAGGGCGGGAGTTACAATGAGCAGTTCTTC.

V and J are TRBV28 and TRBJ2-5; 10 bases are shared with TRBD1. The V segment lost 4 bases and the J segment 5 bases; nucleotides outside the gene matches: 10. This CDR3 region has 16 residues. Germline lookup yields CDR1 MDHEN and CDR2 SYDVKM. The CDR3 sequence is CASSYIRDRGKETQYF. The CDR3 region has the DNA TGTGCCAGCAGTTATATCCGGGACAGGGGAAAGGAGACCCAGTACTTC.

The V call is TRBV5-5, the J call TRBJ1-2, with D possibly being TRBD1 (6 bases). Trimming took 5 bases from V and 4 from J, leaving 15 bases between them. CDR3 length: 14 residues. The germline CDR1 and CDR2 sequences are SGHKS and YYEKEE (reference sequence). The CDR3 protein is CASSLGQRTYGYTF. In nucleotides, the CDR3 is TGTGCCAGCAGTCTTGGACAGCGAACCTATGGCTACACCTTC.

The chain recombines TRBV5-8 with TRBJ2-7; D may be TRBD2 (5 bases). The CDR3 is 16 residues long. Trimming took 6 bases from V and 5 from J, leaving 24 bases between them. Looked up from germline, CDR1 is SGHTS and CDR2 is YDEGEE. The CDR3 protein is CASTLFVTDPGNEQYF. CDR3 nucleotides: TGTGCCAGCACGCTGTTTGTGACGGACCCCGGGAACGAGCAGTACTTC.

J is TRBJ2-7 and V is TRBV23-1, with 7 bases fitting TRBD1. TRBV23-1 counts as an open reading frame of uncertain function. V shed 6 bases, J shed 1 base, and the junction held 6 bases outside the gene matches. The CDR3 is 14 amino acids. The CDR3 DNA reads TGCGCCAGCAGCACGGGACAGAGGTCCTACGAGCAGTACTTC. This gives the protein CASSTGQRSYEQYF.

This chain joins TRBV7-9 and TRBJ2-5, with TRBD1 matching 7 bases. V lost 1 base and J lost 5; bases outside the gene matches: 16. The CDR3 is 18 amino acids. Germline CDR1 is SEHNR and CDR2 is FQNEAQ (reference sequence). This CDR3 reads CASSLGSLGQMESETQYF. CDR3 coding DNA: TGTGCCAGCAGCTTAGGGAGCCTGGGACAGATGGAATCGGAGACCCAGTACTTC.

The chain is built from TRBV7-2 and TRBJ2-3, with 8 bases fitting TRBD2. This CDR3 has 17 amino acids. The J segment lost 3 bases and the V segment lost 5 bases, leaving 13 bases of the junction unmatched. CDR1 and CDR2 (germline): SGHTA, FQGNSA. In nucleotides, the CDR3 is TGTGCCAGCAGCGGGGGGTCAGCGGGGGCGCGGACAGATACGCAGTATTTT. Translation gives CASSGGSAGARTDTQYF.

This chain connects TRBV6-6 to TRBJ2-7; 9 nucleotides agree with TRBD1. CDR3 length: 12 residues. V lost 6 bases, J lost 6 bases, and 3 bases stayed unmatched. Germline values: CDR1 MNHNY, CDR2 SVGAGI (reference sequence). In DNA form, the CDR3 reads TGTGCCAGCAGGGGACAGGGAAGCGAGCAGTACTTC. Encoded protein: CASRGQGSEQYF.

This clone was counted only a few times. The chain joins TRBV6-1 to TRBJ2-5; 10 positions match TRBD2. Trimming at V came to 2 bases and at J to 2 bases, leaving 5 bases not matched to a gene. Germline CDR1 reads MNHNS; CDR2 reads SASEGT. The CDR3 spans 16 residues. In nucleotides, the CDR3 is TGTGCCAGCAGTGAATCCCTAGCGGGGGCTCAAGAGACCCAGTACTTC. Amino acid sequence: CASSESLAGAQETQYF.

The chain has TRBV5-5 and TRBJ1-4; 10 bases map to TRBD1. The V and J ends lost 5 bases and 5 bases, in that order; junction bases with no gene match: 3. The CDR3 is 14 amino acids. Germline V gene lookup returns CDR1 SGHKS and CDR2 YYEKEE (reference sequence). CDR3 nucleotide sequence: TGTGCCAGCAGATTGACAGGGGGCAATGAAAAACTGTTTTTT. This gives the protein CASRLTGGNEKLFF. The complete variable domain, with remaining parts taken from reference TRBV5-5 and TRBJ1-4, reads DAGVTQSPTHLIKTRGQQVTLRCSPISGHKSVSWYQQVLGQGPQFIFQYYEKEERGRGNFPDRFSARQFPNYSSELNVNALLLGDSALYLCASRLTGGNEKLFFGSGTQLSVL.

The count of this clone is one. The chain joins TRBV5-1 to TRBJ2-3; tentative D call: TRBD1 (5 bases). V gave up 5 bases and J gave up 0 bases, with 13 bases separating them. CDR3 length: 15 amino acids. Germline V gene lookup returns CDR1 SGHRS and CDR2 YFSETQ. The CDR3 reads CASRMGPSSTDTQYF. Here the CDR3 DNA reads TGCGCCAGCAGAATGGGGCCTTCTAGCACAGATACGCAGTATTTT.

The genes are TRBV4-1 and TRBJ2-5, with TRBD1 identical over 8 bases. Trimming removed 2 bases from V and 0 bases from J; junction bases left unmatched: 2. The CDR3 spans 15 residues. Germline assignment: CDR1 MGHRA and CDR2 YSYEKL. The CDR3 coding sequence is TGCGCCAGCAGCCAACCGGGACAGGACCAAGAGACCCAGTACTTC. Translation: CASSQPGQDQETQYF.

The V call is TRBV4-1, the J call TRBJ2-7; TRBD2 aligns across 9 bases. Looked up from germline, CDR1 is MGHRA and CDR2 is YSYEKL. The CDR3 loop spans 17 amino acids. The V and J ends lost 3 bases and 0 bases, in that order; junction bases with no gene match: 9. The CDR3 protein is CASSQGERGVISYEQYF. CDR3 sequence (DNA): TGCGCCAGCAGCCAGGGGGAGCGGGGGGTGATCTCCTACGAGCAGTACTTC.

The chain has TRBV25-1 and TRBJ2-3; weak D call: TRBD2 (5 bases). Between the trimmed V and J ends, which lost 5 bases and 0 bases, there was a span of 6 bases. The CDR3 spans 13 residues. The germline gives CDR1 MGHDK, CDR2 SYGVNS. In nucleotides, the CDR3 is TGTGCCAGCAGTCGGGGTAGCACAGATACGCAGTATTTT. Its protein product is CASSRGSTDTQYF. The whole variable domain, remainder taken from reference TRBV25-1 and TRBJ2-3, is EADIYQTPRYLVIGTGKKITLECSQTMGHDKMYWYQQDPGMELHLIHYSYGVNSTEKGDLSSESTVSRIRTEHFPLTLESARPSHTSQYLCASSRGSTDTQYFGPGTRLTVL.